Following are 21 T cell receptor beta chains from one sample sequenced in a study of radiation and T cells in renal cell carcinoma. Assay: immunoSEQ multiplex PCR; the TCRdb copy retains only in-frame clones and omits some. The sample lists 150,000 or so clones, 88% seen once, with around 11% in the top ten. The time point here: blood 4 weeks post-SBRT, at nephrectomy. Treatment noted: 15 Gy SBRT to primary tumor, nephrectomy 4 weeks later. The sequencing used blood, collected from a patient whose treatment included radiotherapy and nephrectomy. The receptors originated from a woman between 45 and 65 years old with renal cell carcinoma.

The chain recombines TRBV7-2 with TRBJ2-2; D gene ambiguous. This CDR3 is built from 15 residues. V lost 5 bases, J lost 0 bases, and 10 bases lay in between. Germline CDR1 and CDR2: SGHTA and FQGNSA. The CDR3 DNA reads as TGTGCCAGCAGCCCTGTTAGGACGAACACCGGGGAGCTGTTTTTT. It is translated as CASSPVRTNTGELFF.

The gene calls are TRBV18 and TRBJ2-7; D is tentatively TRBD1 or TRBD2 (5 bases each). This CDR3 is built from 14 residues. Trimming took 6 bases from V and 2 from J, leaving 14 bases between them. From germline, CDR1 is KGHSH and CDR2 LQKENI. The CDR3 region has the DNA TGTGCCAGCTCCGGGCGGCAGGGACCCTACGAGCAGTACTTC. Residues: CASSGRQGPYEQYF.

The chain joins TRBV4-1 to TRBJ1-1; tentatively, D is TRBD1 (6 bases). The germline V gene encodes CDR1 MGHRA and CDR2 YSYEKL. This CDR3 spans 20 amino acids. V was cut by 2 bases and J by 2 bases, with 27 bases left in between. CDR3 nucleotide sequence: TGCGCCAGCAGCCAACTTCCGCCCTGGCGCGAGGGGGGGGCTAACACTGAAGCTTTCTTT. This sequence encodes CASSQLPPWREGGANTEAFF.

The CDR3 here is CASSFTGLGETQYF. The CDR3, as DNA: TGTGCCAGCAGCTTTACCGGCCTAGGGGAGACCCAGTACTTC. This chain links TRBV7-9 with TRBJ2-5; D is unclear. Trimming cost V 3 bases and J 5 bases, with 13 bases left between them. The germline V gene encodes CDR1 SEHNR and CDR2 FQNEAQ (reference sequence). The CDR3 runs to 14 residues.

J is TRBJ1-2 and V is TRBV5-6; no firm D call. The CDR3 contains 12 residues. V was trimmed by 3 bases and J by 2 bases, leaving 5 bases between them. Germline CDR1 reads SGHDT; CDR2 reads YYEEEE. The CDR3 reads CASSSGNYGYTF. The CDR3 DNA is TGTGCCAGCAGCTCGGGGAACTATGGCTACACCTTC.

This clone appeared a single time. This sequence joins TRBV5-8 and TRBJ2-3, with D maybe TRBD1 (6 bases). CDR3 length: 15 amino acids. Germline V gene data show CDR1 as SGHTS and CDR2 as YDEGEE. V was pared by 4 bases and J by 0 bases, with 12 bases between. The CDR3: CASSPYRASTDTQYF. The DNA of the CDR3 is TGTGCCAGCAGCCCGTACAGGGCAAGCACAGATACGCAGTATTTT. The full variable domain, with the rest looked up from reference TRBV5-8 and TRBJ2-3, is EAGVTQSPTHLIKTRGQQATLRCSPISGHTSVYWYQQALGLGLQFLLWYDEGEERNRGNFPPRFSGRQFPNYSSELNVNALELEDSALYLCASSPYRASTDTQYFGPGTRLTVL.

The chain couples TRBV7-2 to TRBJ1-1; D is perhaps TRBD1 (6 bases). Trimming cost V 4 bases and J 1 base, with 10 bases left between them. This CDR3 comprises 14 residues. From germline, CDR1 is SGHTA and CDR2 FQGNSA. CDR3 loop: CASSSVGQNTEAFF. CDR3 coding DNA: TGTGCCAGCAGCTCAGTGGGACAGAACACTGAAGCTTTCTTT.

The chain has TRBV10-3 and TRBJ2-1; 14 bases are shared with TRBD2. This CDR3 is built from 16 residues. The V and J ends lost 0 bases and 6 bases, in that order; junction bases with no gene match: 1. Germline V CDR1 and CDR2: ENHRY, SYGVKD. The CDR3 reads CAISESGLAGGNEQFF. The CDR3 DNA reads TGTGCCATCAGTGAGTCCGGACTAGCGGGAGGCAATGAGCAGTTCTTC.

V is TRBV5-1 and J is TRBJ1-2; D unresolved. The CDR3 runs 13 residues. Germline lookup yields CDR1 SGHRS and CDR2 YFSETQ. V was clipped by 0 bases and J by 2 bases, with 5 bases between them. CDR3 sequence reads: CASSLGQNYGYTF. The CDR3 DNA is TGCGCCAGCAGCTTGGGCCAAAACTATGGCTACACCTTC.

V usage is TRBV6-1 and J usage is TRBJ1-1; 8 bases match TRBD1. The CDR3 is made up of 13 amino acids. Germline CDR1 MNHNS, CDR2 SASEGT. V lost 8 bases and J lost 5; bases outside the gene matches: 7. In DNA, the CDR3 is TGTGCCAGCTTGGACAGGGCGGAAACTGAAGCTTTCTTT. It encodes CASLDRAETEAFF.

The chain is built from TRBV30 and TRBJ2-2, with 9 bases fitting TRBD1. The CDR3 covers 15 residues. V shed 3 bases, J shed 5 bases, and the junction held 7 bases outside the gene matches. CDR1 is GTSNPN, CDR2 SVGIG, per germline (reference sequence). As DNA, the CDR3 is TGTGCCTGGAGCCTGAGGGACAGGGTGACCGGGGAGCTGTTTTTT. Its translation: CAWSLRDRVTGELFF.

The CDR3 sequence: CASSPPPGGVATNEKLFF. DNA for the CDR3: TGTGCCAGCTCACCCCCCCCCGGGGGAGTGGCAACTAATGAAAAACTGTTTTTT. This chain joins TRBV18 and TRBJ1-4; maybe TRBD1 (5 bases). The CDR3 loop spans 18 amino acids. Germline CDR1 is KGHSH and CDR2 is LQKENI. The ends were cut back, 3 bases at V and 0 bases at J, with 17 bases in the middle.

The chain recombines TRBV7-9 with TRBJ1-1, with D possibly matching TRBD1 (6 bases). The V and J ends lost 0 bases and 5 bases respectively, with 10 bases between them. Per the germline V gene, CDR1 is SEHNR and CDR2 is FQNEAQ (reference sequence). This CDR3 comprises 14 residues. This CDR3 reads CASSLAGGRTEAFF. The CDR3 DNA follows: TGTGCCAGCAGCTTAGCGGGGGGCAGGACTGAAGCTTTCTTT.

The chain recombines TRBV6-5 with TRBJ2-4; the D is unclear. The CDR3 totals 13 residues. Germline-derived CDR1 and CDR2 are MNHEY and SVGAGI. V was shortened by 6 bases and J by 4 bases, with 10 bases between the two germline ends. CDR3 protein: CASRKTEKNIQYF. The CDR3 DNA reads TGTGCCAGCAGGAAGACGGAAAAAAACATTCAGTACTTC.

The DNA of the CDR3 is TGCGCCAGCAGCTTGCGCGATCAGGGAAGTGTGAGCTATGGCTACACCTTC. Amino acid sequence: CASSLRDQGSVSYGYTF. The chain has TRBV5-1 and TRBJ1-2, with D tentatively TRBD1 (5 bases). Germline V gives CDR1 SGHRS, CDR2 YFSETQ. Deletions cut 1 base from V and 4 bases from J, with 20 bases between. The CDR3 has 17 residues.

The rearrangement uses TRBV19 and TRBJ1-5, with D possibly being TRBD1 (5 bases). Trimming took 1 base from V and 2 from J, leaving 9 bases between them. The CDR3 totals 15 residues. Germline CDR1 is LNHDA and CDR2 is SQIVND (reference sequence). The CDR3: CASSIARAGNQPQHF. CDR3 nucleotides: TGTGCCAGTAGTATAGCCAGGGCAGGCAATCAGCCCCAGCATTTT.

The V and J genes are TRBV12-5 and TRBJ2-1; D perhaps matches TRBD2 (5 bases). Germline CDR1 reads LGHNT; CDR2 reads FRNRAP. V was trimmed by 2 bases and J by 8 bases, leaving 19 bases between them. CDR3 length: 16 amino acids. CDR3 in DNA: TGTGCTAGTGGTTTGTTCAAGCGGTCGGTCGTAGATGAGCAGTTCTTC. Translating gives CASGLFKRSVVDEQFF.

This chain's CDR3 is CASSYRTGGDEQYF. CDR3 in DNA: TGTGCCAGCAGTTATAGGACAGGGGGCGACGAGCAGTACTTC. The chain recombines TRBV6-6 with TRBJ2-5; 11 nucleotides match TRBD1. The assigned J gene may be wrong: the sequence end matches TRBJ2-7 better. Germline assignment: CDR1 MNHNY and CDR2 SVGAGI (reference sequence). The CDR3 runs to 14 residues.

This clone appeared once. The CDR3 DNA follows: TGTGCCAGCAGCTTCTCGGCCGAGAACACTGAAGCTTTCTTT. Protein product: CASSFSAENTEAFF. The V and J genes are TRBV9 and TRBJ1-1; D uncertain. CDR3 length: 14 amino acids. The germline V gene encodes CDR1 SGDLS and CDR2 YYNGEE. V was trimmed by 4 bases and J by 1 base, leaving 11 bases between them.

Only one count was recorded for this clone. J is TRBJ2-7 and V is TRBV7-9; 8 bases fit TRBD1. V lost 5 bases and J lost 2; bases outside the gene matches: 8. Germline V gene sequence: CDR1 SEHNR, CDR2 FQNEAQ (reference sequence). The CDR3 runs 15 residues. The CDR3 sequence: CASSHTGTGAYEQYF. The CDR3 DNA is TGTGCCAGCAGCCATACCGGGACAGGAGCCTACGAGCAGTACTTC. Combining the CDR3 with reference TRBV7-9 and TRBJ2-7 gives the whole variable domain DTGVSQNPRHKITKRGQNVTFRCDPISEHNRLYWYRQTLGQGPEFLTYFQNEAQLEKSRLLSDRFSAERPKGSFSTLEIQRTEQGDSAMYLCASSHTGTGAYEQYFGPGTRLTVT.

The rearrangement links TRBV7-2 to TRBJ1-6; D is ambiguous. CDR3 size: 14 residues. Germline CDR1 SGHTA, CDR2 FQGNSA. Deletions cut 1 base from V and 7 bases from J, with 8 bases between. This chain's CDR3 is CASSLEGSNSPLHF. In DNA, the CDR3 is TGTGCCAGCAGCTTAGAAGGGTCCAATTCACCCCTCCACTTT. The full variable domain, completed using reference TRBV7-2 and TRBJ1-6, is GAGVSQSPSNKVTEKGKDVELRCDPISGHTALYWYRQSLGQGLEFLIYFQGNSAPDKSGLPSDRFSAERTGGSVSTLTIQRTQQEDSAVYLCASSLEGSNSPLHFGNGTRLTVT.